The next 22 T cell receptor beta chains were all read from a single sample in a study of blood T cell repertoires in COVID-19. Assay used: immunoSEQ multiplex PCR; TCRdb lists only in-frame clones, some missing. The table records some 250,000 clones, roughly 84% of them present only once. Source material: peripheral blood. These receptors were collected from a man aged 50 or older with active or convalescent COVID-19.

V and J are TRBV11-3 and TRBJ1-1; the D is unclear. The CDR3 has 14 amino acids. V gave up 4 bases and J gave up 1 base, with 10 bases separating them. CDR1 is SGHNT, CDR2 YENEEA, per germline. The CDR3 here is CASSSSGQNTEAFF. The CDR3 DNA is TGTGCCAGCAGCTCCTCAGGCCAGAACACTGAAGCTTTCTTT.

Only a few counts were recorded for this clone. This chain connects TRBV7-2 to TRBJ2-3; 10 nucleotides match TRBD2. The CDR3 runs to 17 residues. Trimming cost V 1 base and J 1 base; bases outside gene matches: 5. Germline loops: CDR1 SGHTA, CDR2 FQGNSA. In nucleotides, the CDR3 is TGTGCCAGCAGCTTAGGGATCCTAGCGGGGGGCACAGATACGCAGTATTTT. As protein: CASSLGILAGGTDTQYF.

This clone was counted between two and nine times. CDR3 sequence: CASSYVNRDEQYF. The DNA of the CDR3 is TGTGCCAGTAGTTACGTCAACAGGGACGAGCAGTACTTC. V gene TRBV19 combines with J gene TRBJ2-7; D is possibly TRBD1 (6 bases). The CDR3 covers 13 residues. Germline lookup yields CDR1 LNHDA and CDR2 SQIVND (reference sequence). V shed 5 bases and J shed 5 bases, with 13 bases lying between them. The variable domain in full, completed from reference TRBV19 and TRBJ2-7, reads DGGITQSPKYLFRKEGQNVTLSCEQNLNHDAMYWYRQDPGQGLRLIYYSQIVNDFQKGDIAEGYSVSREKKESFPLTVTSAQKNPTAFYLCASSYVNRDEQYFGPGTRLTVT.

The chain employs TRBV7-2 and TRBJ2-7, with unresolved D. The V gene's germline CDR1 is SGHTA and CDR2 FQGNSA. There are 16 residues in the CDR3. V was trimmed by 7 bases and J by 3 bases, leaving 22 bases between them. For the CDR3, the DNA is TGTGCCAGCATTCCGGTTCCAGAGGCAGCCCACTACGAGCAGTACTTC. This sequence encodes CASIPVPEAAHYEQYF.

This clone turned up a few times. V usage is TRBV11-2 and J usage is TRBJ1-3; no clear D. This CDR3 is built from 15 residues. Germline V gives CDR1 SGHAT, CDR2 FQNNGV. V lost 5 bases, J lost 0 bases, and 11 bases lay in between. CDR3: CASSPTVNSGNTIYF. For the CDR3, the DNA is TGTGCCAGCAGCCCCACGGTAAACTCTGGAAACACCATATATTTT.

This sequence joins TRBV5-6 and TRBJ2-3; maybe TRBD1 (6 bases). This CDR3 contains 15 residues. Looked up from germline, CDR1 is SGHDT and CDR2 is YYEEEE. The V end was cut by 4 bases, the J end by 2 bases, with 14 bases between. The CDR3 DNA follows: TGTGCCAGCAGCACAGAAGGGGGAGCCACAGATACGCAGTATTTT. Amino acid sequence: CASSTEGGATDTQYF.

This rearrangement joins TRBV27 to TRBJ2-7; TRBD2 aligns across 9 bases. CDR3 length equals 14 residues. Trimming removed 3 bases from V and 2 bases from J; junction bases left unmatched: 2. Germline assignment: CDR1 MNHEY and CDR2 SMNVEV (reference sequence). The CDR3 spells CASSFGGGAYEQYF. As DNA, the CDR3 is TGTGCCAGCAGTTTTGGCGGGGGGGCCTACGAGCAGTACTTC.

This clone came up once. The J gene is TRBJ2-5, the V gene TRBV7-3; tentatively, D is TRBD1 (5 bases). Trimming pared 5 bases from V and 1 base from J, leaving 14 bases between. This CDR3 has 15 residues. Germline V gene data show CDR1 as SGHTA and CDR2 as FQGTGA. The DNA of the CDR3 is TGTGCCAGCAGCCAGGGCCCCTGGGGCCAAGAGACCCAGTACTTC. As protein: CASSQGPWGQETQYF.

J is TRBJ2-5 and V is TRBV4-2; 9 nucleotides agree with TRBD2. V lost 1 base, J lost 5 bases, and 8 bases stayed unmatched. The CDR3 length is 16 residues. Germline CDR1 is LGHNA and CDR2 is YNFKEQ. This CDR3 is CASSQVIAGAGETQYF. The DNA of the CDR3 is TGTGCCAGCAGCCAAGTGATAGCGGGGGCGGGGGAGACCCAGTACTTC.

The chain combines TRBV5-1 with TRBJ2-1; tentative D call: TRBD1 (7 bases). CDR1 is SGHRS and CDR2 is YFSETQ in the germline V gene. Deletions cut 3 bases from V and 6 bases from J, with 16 bases between. This CDR3 has 15 residues. The CDR3 nucleotides are TGCGCCAGCAGCTGGGGGGACAGTGACGGCAATGAGCAGTTCTTC. Amino acid sequence: CASSWGDSDGNEQFF.

The CDR3 here is CASSDLYFTF. The CDR3 DNA reads as TGTGCCAGCAGTGACTTATACTTCACCTTC. The chain combines TRBV25-1 with TRBJ1-2, with D unclear. Between the trimmed V and J ends, which lost 3 bases and 13 bases, there was a span of 9 bases. Germline V gene sequence: CDR1 MGHDK, CDR2 SYGVNS. The CDR3 has 10 residues.

J is TRBJ1-5 and V is TRBV6-5; a possible D gene is TRBD1 (6 bases). Trimming removed 6 bases at V and 6 bases at J, with 9 bases between. Germline V lookup: CDR1 MNHEY, CDR2 SVGAGI. The CDR3 loop spans 12 amino acids. The CDR3 nucleotides read TGTGCCAGCAGCACAGGGAGTCAGCCCCAGCATTTT. Translation: CASSTGSQPQHF.

CDR3 sequence reads: CASSHHSRVEDSPLHF. CDR3 in DNA: TGTGCCAGCAGCCACCACTCCAGGGTAGAAGACTCACCCCTCCACTTT. The V call is TRBV4-2, the J call TRBJ1-6; weak D call: TRBD1 (5 bases). This CDR3 region has 16 residues. Germline V gene data show CDR1 as LGHNA and CDR2 as YNFKEQ. The V end was cut by 3 bases, the J end by 10 bases, with 19 bases between.

This chain joins TRBV7-8 and TRBJ1-1; TRBD1 agrees at 10 bases. The germline gives CDR1 SGHVS, CDR2 FQNEAQ. This CDR3 region has 14 residues. The J segment lost 5 bases and the V segment lost 3 bases, leaving 3 bases of the junction unmatched. This CDR3 reads CASSLGQGWTEAFF. In DNA form, the CDR3 reads TGTGCCAGCAGCTTGGGACAGGGGTGGACTGAAGCTTTCTTT.

This chain connects TRBV7-2 to TRBJ2-7, with TRBD1 identical over 8 bases. The trim removed 5 bases at V and 5 bases at J, leaving 8 bases unmatched. The CDR3 runs to 14 residues. Germline CDR1 reads SGHTA; CDR2 reads FQGNSA. The CDR3 bases are TGTGCCAGCAGCCCTCCAGGGGGCGTCCACGAGCAGTACTTC. Translation gives CASSPPGGVHEQYF.

V and J are TRBV29-1 and TRBJ2-3; 11 bases agree with TRBD2. The CDR3 consists of 14 residues. The junction had 7 bases not matched to a gene; V was cut back by 4 bases and J by 7 bases. CDR1 SQVTM and CDR2 ANQGSEA come from the germline V gene. CDR3 loop: CSVAPSGGMNTQYF. CDR3 bases: TGCAGCGTTGCTCCTAGCGGGGGGATGAATACGCAGTATTTT.

CDR3 DNA: TGTGCCAGCAGCGTAGGCTTGGGGGCGGACACCGGGGAGCTGTTTTTT. Amino acids: CASSVGLGADTGELFF. The V and J genes are TRBV9 and TRBJ2-2; maybe TRBD1 (6 bases). This CDR3 has 16 amino acids. CDR1 is SGDLS, CDR2 YYNGEE, per germline. Trimming took off 0 bases at V and 3 bases at J, with 12 bases between the two ends.

V gene TRBV29-1 combines with J gene TRBJ1-2; 8 nucleotides match TRBD1. There are 12 residues in the CDR3. Germline CDR1 SQVTM, CDR2 ANQGSEA. The trim removed 5 bases at V and 3 bases at J, leaving 2 bases unmatched. CDR3 amino acids: CSVQGADYGYTF. The CDR3 region has the DNA TGCAGCGTTCAGGGGGCGGACTATGGCTACACCTTC.

The J gene is TRBJ2-1, the V gene TRBV15; D not certain. Trimming removed 0 bases from V and 8 bases from J, with 11 bases in between. The CDR3 is made up of 14 amino acids. The germline V gene has CDR1 LNHNV and CDR2 YYDKDF (reference sequence). CDR3 nucleotides: TGTGCCACCAGCAGAGAGAGGCTAAACTATGAGCAGTTCTTC. Amino acids: CATSRERLNYEQFF.

This sequence joins TRBV6-6 and TRBJ1-2, with 7 bases identical to TRBD1. There are 15 residues in the CDR3. The V and J ends lost 2 bases and 7 bases, in that order; junction bases with no gene match: 10. From germline, CDR1 is MNHNY and CDR2 SVGAGI (reference sequence). CDR3 in amino acids: CASSYPRGQPLGYTF. For the CDR3, the DNA is TGTGCCAGCAGTTACCCGAGGGGACAGCCGCTTGGCTACACCTTC.

For this clone: The same CDR3 arises from other DNA sequences in this sample as well. The chain is built from TRBV5-1 and TRBJ2-5; 7 nucleotides agree with TRBD1. The CDR3 has 14 residues. CDR1 is SGHRS, CDR2 YFSETQ, per germline. V lost 0 bases, J lost 5 bases, and 4 bases stayed unmatched. The CDR3 here is CASSLGQGGETQYF. Written as DNA, the CDR3 is TGCGCCAGCAGCTTGGGACAGGGTGGCGAGACCCAGTACTTC.

V usage is TRBV6-5 and J usage is TRBJ2-7, with 7 bases matching TRBD1. The CDR3 has 14 amino acids. The germline gives CDR1 MNHEY, CDR2 SVGAGI. The V segment lost 7 bases and the J segment 3 bases; nucleotides outside the gene matches: 9. This CDR3 is CASIPWDSYYEQYF. CDR3 DNA: TGTGCCAGCATCCCATGGGACAGTTACTACGAGCAGTACTTC.